This T cell receptor beta chain was recorded in a study of T cells in Graves' hyperthyroidism and ophthalmopathy. Ten or more counts support this clonotype. RNA transcripts gave rise to amplified TCR beta CDR3 regions. TCR CDR3 underwent first-round RT-PCR with the HTBI primer set. TCRdb re-analysed the multiplex PCR reads in MiXCR, keeping a single row per CDR3 protein. Of hundreds of thousands of distinct CDR3 sequences listed, approximately 25% are singletons. CDR3 size: 14 residues. Per germline, CDR1 MNHNS and CDR2 SASEGT. V gave up 6 bases and J gave up 3 bases; unmatched junction bases: 6. This receptor was taken from a woman aged 25-40 years with Graves' ophthalmopathy. Material for sequencing was blood. The rearrangement joins TRBV6-1 to TRBJ2-7, with 9 bases fitting TRBD1. CDR3 coding DNA: TGTGCCAGCAGCGACGACAGGGGGGACTACGAGCAGTACTTC. Its protein product is CASSDDRGDYEQYF.